The clone carrying this T cell receptor (beta chain) was picked up a small number of times. The length of the CDR3 is 17 residues. Trimming shortened V by 4 bases and J by 0 bases, and 13 bases separated the two germline ends. The germline V gene encodes CDR1 SGHTA and CDR2 FQGTGA. This sample is part of a study of early T cells in non-severe SARS-CoV-2 infection. TCRdb used MiXCR to reprocess the 5' RACE reads, holding one entry per CDR3 protein. The data hold under 70,000 distinct CDR3 sequences, with around 12% observed a single time. The V gene is TRBV7-3, the J gene TRBJ2-6; D may be TRBD1 (6 bases). Sequenced material: whole blood. The sequence was collected from an adult who was a healthcare worker with PCR-confirmed SARS-CoV-2 infection or an uninfected control (not recorded which). CDR3 sequence: CASSSTGLRSGANVLTF. DNA for the CDR3: TGTGCCAGCAGCTCGACAGGACTCCGCTCTGGGGCCAACGTCCTGACTTTC.